Presented here are 31 T cell receptor beta chains from one specimen sequenced in a study of OX40 agonist ivuxolimab in advanced cancers. The table came from immunoSEQ multiplex PCR; TCRdb's copy has only in-frame clones and leaves some out. The table has 35,000 to 55,000 clones, around 90% seen once. The specimen comprised CD4+ or CD8+ T cells sorted from blood, sampled in a trial of the OX40 agonist ivuxolimab. Receptors originate from an adult with an advanced solid tumor such as melanoma, head and neck, liver or kidney cancer.

This chain joins TRBV14 and TRBJ1-1; D call uncertain. CDR1 is SGHDN and CDR2 is FVKESK in the germline V gene. V was pared by 1 base and J by 11 bases, with 17 bases between. This CDR3 region has 14 residues. CDR3 nucleotides: TGTGCCAGCAGCCAAGTCGACGGCGGCGTTTTGGCTTTCTTT. Encoded protein: CASSQVDGGVLAFF.

This clone appeared a single time. This chain joins TRBV28 and TRBJ2-2, with D perhaps matching TRBD1 or TRBD2 (5 bases each). This CDR3 has 14 amino acids. In germline, CDR1 is MDHEN, CDR2 SYDVKM. V was trimmed by 4 bases and J by 5 bases, leaving 11 bases between them. CDR3 coding DNA: TGTGCCAGCAGTTGGGGGACGCAAACCGGGGAGCTGTTTTTT. It yields the protein CASSWGTQTGELFF.

The table lists this clone with a count of one. The chain employs TRBV6-5 and TRBJ2-3, with 14 bases lining up with TRBD2. Germline V gene data show CDR1 as MNHEY and CDR2 as SVGAGI. V gave up 0 bases and J gave up 11 bases; unmatched junction bases: 7. This CDR3 has 16 residues. The DNA for the CDR3 is TGTGCCAGCAGTTACTCCGGGACTAGCGGGAGAGACTGGCAGTATTTT. Protein: CASSYSGTSGRDWQYF.

The V gene is TRBV28, the J gene TRBJ2-6; possibly TRBD1 for D (6 bases). The CDR3 extends over 19 amino acids. The germline CDR1 and CDR2 sequences are MDHEN and SYDVKM. V shed 4 bases and J shed 1 base, with 20 bases lying between them. DNA of the CDR3: TGTGCCAGCAGTTCTTACCTCCGGGACACCCGGTCTGGGGCCAACGTCCTGACTTTC. Its protein is CASSSYLRDTRSGANVLTF. Looking up the rest from reference TRBV28 and TRBJ2-6 gives the full variable domain: DVKVTQSSRYLVKRTGEKVFLECVQDMDHENMFWYRQDPGLGLRLIYFSYDVKMKEKGDIPEGYSVSREKKERFSLILESASTNQTSMYLCASSSYLRDTRSGANVLTFGAGSRLTVL.

This clone was seen just once. J is TRBJ2-2 and V is TRBV27; 9 bases are a match to TRBD2. CDR3 length: 16 amino acids. Looked up from germline, CDR1 is MNHEY and CDR2 is SMNVEV (reference sequence). V lost 5 bases and J lost 5; bases outside the gene matches: 9. CDR3 amino acids: CASSSPAGGGTGELFF. The CDR3 DNA reads as TGTGCCAGCAGTAGTCCGGCGGGAGGGGGGACCGGGGAGCTGTTTTTT.

The chain uses TRBV18 and TRBJ2-3; D remains unclear. The CDR3 has 12 residues. Germline V lookup: CDR1 KGHSH, CDR2 LQKENI. V was clipped by 3 bases and J by 5 bases, with 6 bases between them. CDR3 sequence reads: CASSPTEDTQYF. The CDR3 region has the DNA TGTGCCAGCTCACCCACCGAAGATACGCAGTATTTT.

The chain employs TRBV2 and TRBJ2-7; 12 bases agree with TRBD2. Germline CDR1 SNHLY, CDR2 FYNNEI. The CDR3 has 15 amino acids. The trim removed 3 bases at V and 5 bases at J, leaving 5 bases unmatched. The CDR3 coding sequence is TGTGCCAGCAGTGACTGGACTAGCGGGAAAAACGAGCAGTACTTC. Encoded protein: CASSDWTSGKNEQYF.

This rearrangement joins TRBV21-1 to TRBJ2-7; the D call in the table, TRBD1, was not verified against the DNA. TRBV21-1 counts as a pseudogene. The CDR3 has 14 residues. For the CDR3, the DNA is TGTGCCAGCAGCAAAGAGGGACAGGGGTCCGAGCAGTACTTC. Protein sequence: CASSKEGQGSEQYF.

This clone has a single count. The chain has TRBV19 and TRBJ2-1; 15 bases align to TRBD2. The CDR3 runs to 19 residues. J was trimmed by 6 bases and V by 0 bases; bases with no gene match: 9. Germline CDR1 LNHDA, CDR2 SQIVND (reference sequence). Here the CDR3 DNA reads TGTGCCAGTAGTATAGACCGGACTAGCGGGAGGGCCCTTCCCAATGAGCAGTTCTTC. Protein product: CASSIDRTSGRALPNEQFF. The variable domain in full, with the rest retrieved from reference TRBV19 and TRBJ2-1, is DGGITQSPKYLFRKEGQNVTLSCEQNLNHDAMYWYRQDPGQGLRLIYYSQIVNDFQKGDIAEGYSVSREKKESFPLTVTSAQKNPTAFYLCASSIDRTSGRALPNEQFFGPGTRLTVL.

The V and J genes are TRBV7-2 and TRBJ2-3; 10 nucleotides align to TRBD2. With 1 base clipped from V and 2 bases from J, the junction kept 3 bases outside the gene matches. The CDR3 length is 16 residues. The germline gives CDR1 SGHTA, CDR2 FQGNSA. This CDR3 reads CASSLGLAGVTDTQYF. The CDR3 nucleotides are TGTGCCAGCAGCTTAGGGCTAGCGGGAGTCACAGATACGCAGTATTTT.

The chain couples TRBV28 to TRBJ1-2; D unclear. The germline V gene has CDR1 MDHEN and CDR2 SYDVKM. The V gene lost 6 bases and the J gene lost 4 bases, with 12 bases spanning the gap. CDR3 length equals 13 residues. The CDR3 DNA follows: TGTGCCAGCAGCTCCACGGGTGGCTATGGCTACACCTTC. Its protein product is CASSSTGGYGYTF.

The chain combines TRBV6-1 with TRBJ2-3; D perhaps matches TRBD1 (6 bases). The CDR3 runs to 15 residues. With 6 bases removed from V and 1 base from J, the gap between germline ends came to 14 bases. CDR1 is MNHNS, CDR2 SASEGT, per germline. The CDR3 nucleotides are TGTGCCAGCAGGCCCGACAGGATTCGCACAGATACGCAGTATTTT. Its translation is CASRPDRIRTDTQYF.

V and J are TRBV7-8 and TRBJ1-1, with 10 bases that match TRBD1. This CDR3 spans 13 amino acids. CDR1 is SGHVS and CDR2 is FQNEAQ in the germline V gene. The V gene end was trimmed by 6 bases and the J gene end by 5 bases; junction bases not matched to a gene: 3. CDR3 in DNA: TGTGCCAGCAGTAGGACAGGGGGAACTGAAGCTTTCTTT. Translation gives CASSRTGGTEAFF.

This chain links TRBV6-5 with TRBJ2-7; TRBD1 aligns across 8 bases. J gave up 5 bases and V 5 bases, and 5 bases lay outside the gene matches. The CDR3 runs to 13 residues. Per the germline V gene, CDR1 is MNHEY and CDR2 is SVGAGI. In DNA form, the CDR3 reads TGTGCCAGCAGTAGACAGGGGTTGCACGAGCAGTACTTC. This gives the protein CASSRQGLHEQYF.

The chain is built from TRBV4-2 and TRBJ1-5; D unclear. The germline gives CDR1 LGHNA, CDR2 YNFKEQ. The CDR3 contains 19 residues. The V end was cut by 0 bases, the J end by 0 bases, with 18 bases between. The CDR3 DNA follows: TGTGCCAGCAGCCAAGATAACCCCCAAGGGCCATATAGCAATCAGCCCCAGCATTTT. Its protein product is CASSQDNPQGPYSNQPQHF.

This chain connects TRBV4-1 to TRBJ1-5; D not resolved. The CDR3 is 15 residues long. Germline CDR1 reads MGHRA; CDR2 reads YSYEKL. V lost 2 bases and J 2 bases, leaving 10 bases between the germline ends. CDR3: CASSQFHGGNQPQHF. In nucleotides, the CDR3 is TGCGCCAGCAGCCAATTTCATGGGGGCAATCAGCCCCAGCATTTT.

This chain links TRBV11-2 with TRBJ2-2; 10 bases map to TRBD2. The ends lost 3 bases at V and 4 bases at J; junction bases unmatched: 5. There are 16 residues in the CDR3. Germline V gives CDR1 SGHAT, CDR2 FQNNGV. CDR3 nucleotides: TGTGCCAGCAGCTTCACTAGCGGGGCGGCCACCGGGGAGCTGTTTTTT. This codes for CASSFTSGAATGELFF. Complete variable domain (other parts from reference TRBV11-2 and TRBJ2-2): EAGVAQSPRYKIIEKRQSVAFWCNPISGHATLYWYQQILGQGPKLLIQFQNNGVVDDSQLPKDRFSAERLKGVDSTLKIQPAKLEDSAVYLCASSFTSGAATGELFFGEGSRLTVL.

Only a few counts were recorded for this clone. The chain links TRBV29-1 to TRBJ1-2; TRBD1 might be the D (6 bases). This CDR3 has 12 residues. V lost 3 bases and J lost 7, with 12 bases in between. Germline loops: CDR1 SQVTM, CDR2 ANQGSEA. The CDR3 DNA is TGCAGCGTTGATACAGGGAAGGGTGGCTACACCTTC. As protein: CSVDTGKGGYTF.

The rearrangement links TRBV7-9 to TRBJ2-3, with 10 positions matching TRBD2. Germline lookup yields CDR1 SEHNR and CDR2 FQNEAQ (reference sequence). This CDR3 has 17 amino acids. V was clipped by 4 bases and J by 3 bases; unmatched bases: 10. The CDR3 reads CASSSTPPSGRTDTQYF. In DNA form, the CDR3 reads TGTGCCAGCAGCTCTACTCCCCCTAGCGGGAGAACAGATACGCAGTATTTT.

The chain couples TRBV7-9 to TRBJ1-4; D is undetermined. This CDR3 spans 15 amino acids. Germline loops: CDR1 SEHNR, CDR2 FQNEAQ (reference sequence). Trimming cost V 5 bases and J 1 base, with 11 bases left between them. The DNA of the CDR3 is TGTGCCAGCAGCCCACCAGGTAGAACTAATGAAAAACTGTTTTTT. Its translation: CASSPPGRTNEKLFF.

In its sample, this clone was seen a few times. The chain employs TRBV4-2 and TRBJ1-5; D is unclear. This CDR3 has 15 amino acids. Germline V lookup: CDR1 LGHNA, CDR2 YNFKEQ. Deletions cut 3 bases from V and 0 bases from J, with 9 bases between. CDR3 region: CASSQAVNSNQPQHF. The CDR3 DNA sequence: TGTGCCAGCAGCCAGGCAGTCAATAGCAATCAGCCCCAGCATTTT.

The chain links TRBV28 to TRBJ1-5; D gene unclear. Germline V lookup: CDR1 MDHEN, CDR2 SYDVKM. Trimming pared 3 bases from V and 1 base from J, leaving 7 bases between. The CDR3 is 14 amino acids. The CDR3 DNA follows: TGTGCCAGCAGTTTTTCGGGCAGCAATCAGCCCCAGCATTTT. Its protein is CASSFSGSNQPQHF.

V usage is TRBV6-5 and J usage is TRBJ1-5; no definite D call. Germline-derived CDR1 and CDR2 are MNHEY and SVGAGI. V shed 2 bases and J shed 2 bases, with 7 bases lying between them. This CDR3 is built from 14 residues. The CDR3 coding sequence is TGTGCCAGCAGTTACGACCGGGGCAATCAGCCCCAGCATTTT. Translating gives CASSYDRGNQPQHF.

V gene TRBV2 combines with J gene TRBJ2-2; 8 bases are a match to TRBD1. The V gene's germline CDR1 is SNHLY and CDR2 FYNNEI. This CDR3 has 15 amino acids. The V and J ends lost 6 bases and 6 bases, in that order; junction bases with no gene match: 9. Here the CDR3 reads CASSRQGPLSGELFF. The CDR3 region has the DNA TGTGCCAGCAGCAGACAGGGGCCCCTTTCCGGGGAGCTGTTTTTT. Variable domain in full (rest from reference TRBV2 and TRBJ2-2): EPEVTQTPSHQVTQMGQEVILRCVPISNHLYFYWYRQILGQKVEFLVSFYNNEISEKSEIFDDQFSVERPDGSNFTLKIRSTKLEDSAMYFCASSRQGPLSGELFFGEGSRLTVL.

The count of this clone is one. CDR3 nucleotide sequence: TGTGCCAGCAGTGCCTATGGACAGGTTGGTGGAAACACCATATATTTT. Its translation is CASSAYGQVGGNTIYF. V is TRBV28 and J is TRBJ1-3; 7 bases line up with TRBD1. The CDR3 extends over 16 amino acids. Trimming cost V 5 bases and J 3 bases; bases outside gene matches: 10. Per germline, CDR1 MDHEN and CDR2 SYDVKM.

The chain combines TRBV11-2 with TRBJ2-5; D tentatively reads TRBD1 or TRBD2 (5 bases each). This CDR3 is 15 amino acids long. CDR1 is SGHAT and CDR2 is FQNNGV in the germline V gene. V shed 1 base and J shed 9 bases, with 18 bases lying between them. The CDR3 reads CASSLGGTWFGSQYF. The CDR3 DNA reads TGTGCCAGCAGCTTAGGAGGGACGTGGTTTGGGTCCCAGTACTTC.

V usage is TRBV7-9 and J usage is TRBJ2-2; 11 bases align to TRBD2. The length of the CDR3 is 18 residues. V trimming: 2 bases; J trimming: 0 bases; junction bases outside the gene matches: 5. In germline, CDR1 is SEHNR, CDR2 FQNEAQ (reference sequence). As DNA, the CDR3 is TGTGCCAGCAGCTTATCCGCGGGACTAGCGGCGAACACCGGGGAGCTGTTTTTT. Encoded protein: CASSLSAGLAANTGELFF.

This clone was counted only a few times. The chain is built from TRBV18 and TRBJ2-2, with D unclear. CDR1 and CDR2 from the germline V gene are KGHSH and LQKENI. Trimming removed 0 bases from V and 5 bases from J, with 16 bases in between. The CDR3 extends over 17 amino acids. This CDR3 is CASSPPIAGISTGELFF. CDR3 bases: TGTGCCAGCTCACCACCGATTGCAGGAATCTCGACCGGGGAGCTGTTTTTT.

This chain uses TRBV19 with TRBJ2-7, with D possibly being TRBD2 (5 bases). The germline CDR1 and CDR2 sequences are LNHDA and SQIVND (reference sequence). This CDR3 spans 14 amino acids. Trimming took off 0 bases at V and 2 bases at J, with 8 bases between the two ends. The CDR3 loop reads CASSIEGLPYEQYF. The DNA of the CDR3 is TGTGCCAGTAGTATAGAAGGACTTCCCTACGAGCAGTACTTC.

This clone occurred once. The J gene is TRBJ1-3, the V gene TRBV4-1; D not resolved. This CDR3 is 14 amino acids long. Trimming stripped 8 bases from V and 0 bases from J, with 11 bases between. Germline V gene sequence: CDR1 MGHRA, CDR2 YSYEKL. This CDR3 reads CASQSVISGNTIYF. DNA of the CDR3: TGCGCCAGCCAAAGTGTGATCTCTGGAAACACCATATATTTT.

J is TRBJ2-1 and V is TRBV29-1; TRBD1 is a possible D gene (6 bases). The V gene lost 7 bases and the J gene lost 5 bases, with 6 bases spanning the gap. The CDR3 covers 10 residues. The germline CDR1 and CDR2 sequences are SQVTM and ANQGSEA. The CDR3 nucleotides are TGCAGCGGGGGGCACAATGAGCAGTTCTTC. It codes for CSGGHNEQFF.